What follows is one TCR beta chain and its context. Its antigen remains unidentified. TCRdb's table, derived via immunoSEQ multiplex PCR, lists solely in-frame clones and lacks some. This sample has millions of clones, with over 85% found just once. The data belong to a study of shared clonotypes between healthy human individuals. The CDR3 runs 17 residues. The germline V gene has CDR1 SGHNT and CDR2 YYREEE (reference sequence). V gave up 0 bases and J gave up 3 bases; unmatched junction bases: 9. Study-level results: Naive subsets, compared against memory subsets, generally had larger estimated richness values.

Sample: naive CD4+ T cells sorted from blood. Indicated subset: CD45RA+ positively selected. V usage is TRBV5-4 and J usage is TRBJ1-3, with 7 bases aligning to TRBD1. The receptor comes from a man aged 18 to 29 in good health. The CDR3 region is CASSLDGPGQSGNTIYF. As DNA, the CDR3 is TGTGCCAGCAGCTTGGACGGCCCGGGACAGAGTGGAAACACCATATATTTT.